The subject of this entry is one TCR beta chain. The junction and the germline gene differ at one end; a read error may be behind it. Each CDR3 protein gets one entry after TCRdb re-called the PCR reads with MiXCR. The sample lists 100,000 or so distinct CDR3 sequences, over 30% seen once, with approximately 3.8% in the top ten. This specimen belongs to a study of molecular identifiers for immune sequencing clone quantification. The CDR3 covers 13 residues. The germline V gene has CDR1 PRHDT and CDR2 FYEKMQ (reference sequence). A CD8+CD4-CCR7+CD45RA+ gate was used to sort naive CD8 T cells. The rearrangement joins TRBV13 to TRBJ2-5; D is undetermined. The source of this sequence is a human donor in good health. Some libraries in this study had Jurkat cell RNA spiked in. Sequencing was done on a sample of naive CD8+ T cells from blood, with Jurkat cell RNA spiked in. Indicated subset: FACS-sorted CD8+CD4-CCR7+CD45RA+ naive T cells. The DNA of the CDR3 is TGTGCCAGCAGCACCCGGTGGGTAGAGCCCCAGTACTTC. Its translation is CASSTRWVEPQYF.